This T cell receptor (beta chain) was obtained from a study of cytomegalovirus exposure and HLA in healthy donors. This CDR3 region has 15 residues. Unmatched junction bases numbered 6, after V lost 0 bases and J lost 4 bases. CDR1 and CDR2 (germline): MNHNY, SVGAGI (reference sequence). These donors were members of the approximately 110-subject validation cohort, a group separate from the roughly 670-subject first cohort. Sequencing was performed with immunoSEQ multiplex PCR; in TCRdb, only in-frame clones are kept and a portion is missing. The sample shows 150,000 to 200,000 clones, about 82% of them seen only once.

Sequencing was performed on PBMCs. The receptor's source is a woman younger than 35 in good health and CMV-seronegative. The V gene is TRBV6-6, the J gene TRBJ2-7, with 7 bases lining up with TRBD2. The CDR3 DNA follows: TGTGCCAGCAGTTACTCGGTTTCTAGCGGATACGAGCAGTACTTC. It yields the protein CASSYSVSSGYEQYF.